The entry below gives a single TCR beta chain sequence along with its context. Its antigen is currently not known. One base away there is no much larger clone; base qualities are not given. The germline V gene specifies MDHEN as CDR1 and SYDVKM as CDR2. V sheds 3 bases and J sheds 7 bases, leaving 13 bases between their ends. The CDR3 holds 14 amino acids from the cysteine to the phenylalanine. Of all the DNA, just the CDR3 is kept, 42 bases in frame from base 1. Healthy HIV-negative adults with no recently reported acute infections or vaccinations were included as donors. Every donor was a Caucasian adult residing in Nashville, Tennessee, USA. CD4+ T cells were enriched by magnetic negative selection; naive cells were then positively selected on CD45RA, and the negative fraction formed the memory subset. Blood was collected by leukapheresis, and PBMCs were isolated by Ficoll-Histopaque density gradient centrifugation and then cryopreserved in liquid nitrogen vapor phase. Analytical flow cytometry was used to check the purity and quantity of every magnetically sorted T cell population. Each sorted fraction had its genomic DNA isolated and then quantified by UV absorbance on a Nanodrop 2000c.

This entry belongs to a study of shared clonotypes between healthy human individuals (TCRdb year 2020). A note on the overall study: The cohort comprised a couple of women and a few men aged 18 to 49 years. For each donor, CD4 naive and CD4 memory were each given three plates, CD8 naive was given two plates, and CD8 memory was given one plate. The study deeply sequenced blood TCR repertoires of five healthy adults to estimate repertoire size and the extent of clonotype sharing between individuals. Libraries were prepared and TCR repertoires were sequenced by different laboratories using diverse techniques, in order to increase sequencing depth and limit assay-specific biases. Leukapheresis yielded between about 0.94 and 8.9 billion PBMCs per donor.

TCR CDR3 regions were amplified from genomic DNA by multiplex PCR using the deep immunoSEQ assay. Extracted genomic DNA from each cell subset was spread evenly across all wells of several immunoSEQ 96-well plates, with each plate serving as a replicate. Each replicate PCR for sorted subsets received about 210 ng genomic DNA, equal to tens of thousands of T cell genomes. Purified libraries were measured with a Qubit 3.0 fluorometer, size-checked on a Bioanalyzer 2100, and measured again with the KAPA Library Quantification kit. Every immunoSEQ 96-well plate was sequenced on a separate single-read 150-cycle Illumina NextSeq 550 flow cell. On the authors' methods: Because only junctional sequences without quality scores were contained in the immunoSEQ output, filtering matching that applied to full-length reads could not be performed. To assign V/J genes and CDR3, sequences were annotated against IMGT germline references using PyIR, a Python wrapper for IgBLAST v1.9. Reads were filtered out if the reads had weak V/J assignments (E-value above 1e-6), no CDR3, stop codons, out-of-frame junctions, or ambiguous translated residues. V3J clonotypes were defined as sequences sharing the same inferred V gene, J gene, and CDR3 amino acid sequence. Percentage overlap between repertoires was computed as shared unique clonotypes divided by the size of the smaller repertoire. RTK rarefaction, the Chao1 estimator, and Recon v2.1 estimates of unobserved clonotypes were used to assess repertoire richness. OLGA was used to compute generation probabilities for all TCRbeta clonotypes that the gDNA method yielded from four donors. Entries here come from immuneACCESS through TCRdb and include only in-frame sequences with V and J called. Some clones fail to appear in such tables; in the studies checked, an unresolved V gene covers under half of the shortfall, and the cause of the remainder is unknown. Clone size and V and J calls were adopted from that table, with D and trimming inferred from the DNA. The sample table shows about a million clones, and approximately 77% are seen once. The ten largest clones represent 0.89% of the sample.

Study-wide findings and limitations: Larger estimated clonotype richness was generally found for naive subsets than for memory subsets. Based on pairwise subsampling, the degree of clonotype sharing among donors was expected to be affected by sequencing depth. Compared with non-shared clonotypes, clonotypes shared by all four sorted-subset donors had higher generation probabilities. Sampling was restricted to blood, and TCR repertoires in tissues likely differ from the TCR repertoires found in blood. Across a few donors, approximately 5% of naive CD4, around 3.5% of naive CD8, 2% to 2.5% of memory CD4, and approximately 0.4% of memory CD8 clonotypes were shared. Incomplete sequencing was indicated by rarefaction of sorted-subset datasets, despite the large sequencing depth. The genetic and exposure-history diversity represented was limited by the small number of donors.

The sequence derives from a man aged 18 to 29 in good health. Some clones in this sample may be carry-over from other donors' samples. The chain uses TRBV28 and TRBJ1-5, with the D gene not confidently named. Sequencing was carried out using memory CD4+ T cells from PBMCs. The sample's cell subset or site label, in plain terms: CD45RA-negative fraction. The CDR3: CASSLAVGRQPQHF. Read as DNA, the sequence is TGTGCCAGCAGTTTGGCGGTGGGTCGGCAGCCCCAGCATTTT.